A single sample is the source of the 16 T cell receptor beta chains below, sequenced in a study of shared clonotypes between healthy human individuals. The table came from immunoSEQ multiplex PCR; TCRdb's copy has only in-frame clones and leaves some out. The data hold under 1,900,000 clones, with 98% observed a single time. The sequenced sample was naive CD4+ T cells sorted from blood. Subset in this sample: CD45RA+ positively selected. The receptors were gathered from a man aged 30 to 39 in good health.

This chain uses TRBV28 with TRBJ2-1; 8 bases match TRBD2. With V trimmed by 6 bases and J by 8 bases, 6 bases remained unmatched. This CDR3 has 13 amino acids. Per the germline V gene, CDR1 is MDHEN and CDR2 is SYDVKM. CDR3 DNA sequence: TGTGCCAGCAGCAGCGGGAGAGTCGATGAGCAGTTCTTC. It yields the protein CASSSGRVDEQFF.

V usage is TRBV25-1 and J usage is TRBJ2-7, with 8 bases identical to TRBD1. J was trimmed by 4 bases and V by 3 bases; bases with no gene match: 5. The CDR3 totals 14 residues. The V gene's germline CDR1 is MGHDK and CDR2 SYGVNS. CDR3 nucleotide sequence: TGTGCCAGCAGTGACGGACAGGGTTGGTACGAGCAGTACTTC. Its protein is CASSDGQGWYEQYF.

This clone was found once. The chain recombines TRBV7-9 with TRBJ1-4, with 8 bases fitting TRBD1. The CDR3 contains 15 residues. Germline loops: CDR1 SEHNR, CDR2 FQNEAQ (reference sequence). Trimming at V came to 8 bases and at J to 3 bases, leaving 8 bases not matched to a gene. The CDR3 DNA reads TGTGCCAGCGAACGTACAGGGGGAGCTAATGAAAAACTGTTTTTT. Protein product: CASERTGGANEKLFF.

V usage is TRBV2 and J usage is TRBJ1-2, with TRBD1 identical over 8 bases. J gave up 9 bases and V 4 bases, and 10 bases lay outside the gene matches. The CDR3 is made up of 14 amino acids. CDR1 is SNHLY and CDR2 is FYNNEI in the germline V gene. CDR3 protein: CASSGGQGVGSYTF. The CDR3 region has the DNA TGTGCCAGCAGTGGCGGACAGGGAGTAGGTAGCTACACCTTC.

The chain carries TRBV10-2 and TRBJ2-7; 13 positions agree with TRBD2. Germline CDR1 is WSHSY and CDR2 is SAAADI. Germline trimming cut 2 bases from V and 2 bases from J; bases unmatched to any gene: 6. The CDR3 spans 17 residues. The CDR3 loop is CASSETRTSGSPYEQYF. The CDR3 nucleotides read TGCGCCAGCAGTGAGACGCGGACTAGCGGGAGTCCCTACGAGCAGTACTTC.

This clone was counted once. This chain links TRBV19 with TRBJ2-7; 15 nucleotides align to TRBD2. V lost 5 bases and J lost 6; bases outside the gene matches: 2. Germline CDR1 LNHDA, CDR2 SQIVND (reference sequence). This CDR3 region has 14 residues. The CDR3, as DNA: TGTGCCAGTAGTCCGGGACTAGCGGGAGGCGAGCAGTACTTC. Residues: CASSPGLAGGEQYF.

The rearrangement uses TRBV29-1 and TRBJ2-3; TRBD2 matches 9 bases. Trimming at V came to 6 bases and at J to 2 bases, leaving 12 bases not matched to a gene. Germline CDR1 and CDR2: SQVTM and ANQGSEA. This CDR3 has 16 amino acids. The CDR3 DNA is TGCAGCGTCAAAGAGGGTCTAGCGGGGTACACAGATACGCAGTATTTT. This translates into CSVKEGLAGYTDTQYF.

The chain recombines TRBV7-6 with TRBJ1-3; possible D gene TRBD1, 6 bases. This CDR3 comprises 18 residues. CDR1 and CDR2 from the germline V gene are SGHVS and FNYEAQ. V lost 4 bases and J lost 0, with 19 bases in between. The CDR3 DNA reads TGTGCCAGCAGCTCAACCCAGGGGACACCCGTCTCTGGAAACACCATATATTTT. The encoded protein is CASSSTQGTPVSGNTIYF.

V usage is TRBV19 and J usage is TRBJ1-5, with a tentative D call TRBD1 (6 bases). The CDR3 covers 15 residues. Trimming left V 5 bases short and J 3 bases short, with 14 bases between. CDR1 LNHDA and CDR2 SQIVND come from the germline V gene (reference sequence). In DNA, the CDR3 is TGTGCCAGTAGTGGGGGCCAGGCGGCCAATCAGCCCCAGCATTTT. The encoded protein is CASSGGQAANQPQHF.

The V gene is TRBV7-9, the J gene TRBJ2-3; the match to TRBD2 covers 7 bases. The V gene's germline CDR1 is SEHNR and CDR2 FQNEAQ (reference sequence). CDR3 length: 16 amino acids. V gave up 5 bases and J gave up 0 bases; unmatched junction bases: 8. Here the CDR3 DNA reads TGTGCCAGCAGCAACCATCTAGCGGTTAGCACAGATACGCAGTATTTT. It codes for CASSNHLAVSTDTQYF.

V usage is TRBV18 and J usage is TRBJ1-4; no firm D call. Germline V gives CDR1 KGHSH, CDR2 LQKENI. CDR3 length equals 15 residues. Deletions cut 3 bases from V and 8 bases from J, with 16 bases between. The CDR3 loop reads CASSPDPAFIEKLFF. DNA for the CDR3: TGTGCCAGCTCACCGGATCCCGCCTTTATCGAAAAACTGTTTTTT. Looking up the rest from reference TRBV18 and TRBJ1-4 gives the full variable domain: NAGVMQNPRHLVRRRGQEARLRCSPMKGHSHVYWYRQLPEEGLKFMVYLQKENIIDESGMPKERFSAEFPKEGPSILRIQQVVRGDSAAYFCASSPDPAFIEKLFFGSGTQLSVL.

This chain connects TRBV11-3 to TRBJ2-1; D could derive from TRBD1 or TRBD2 (5 bases each). The germline V and J ends were trimmed by 3 bases and 5 bases, with 14 bases remaining between them. CDR3 size: 15 residues. The germline gives CDR1 SGHNT, CDR2 YENEEA. In DNA, the CDR3 is TGTGCCAGCAGCTTTCGAGGGGTTCGCGACAATGAGCAGTTCTTC. It translates to CASSFRGVRDNEQFF.

V is TRBV5-1 and J is TRBJ2-1; 10 bases are a match to TRBD2. Germline CDR1 reads SGHRS; CDR2 reads YFSETQ. V trimming: 4 bases; J trimming: 2 bases; junction bases outside the gene matches: 9. The CDR3 length is 17 residues. The CDR3 region has the DNA TGCGCCAGCAGCGGTGCTCTAGCGGGAGTGGCCTACAATGAGCAGTTCTTC. This translates into CASSGALAGVAYNEQFF.

The genes are TRBV19 and TRBJ2-2; perhaps D is TRBD1 or TRBD2 (6 bases each). Germline V gives CDR1 LNHDA, CDR2 SQIVND (reference sequence). V dropped 7 bases and J dropped 3 bases, with 18 bases sitting between them. This CDR3 has 16 residues. CDR3 DNA sequence: TGTGCCAGTAACAGTGGTCCGGGGGCCGACACCGGGGAGCTGTTTTTT. This sequence encodes CASNSGPGADTGELFF. Using reference TRBV19 and TRBJ2-2 for the parts outside the CDR3, the full variable domain is DGGITQSPKYLFRKEGQNVTLSCEQNLNHDAMYWYRQDPGQGLRLIYYSQIVNDFQKGDIAEGYSVSREKKESFPLTVTSAQKNPTAFYLCASNSGPGADTGELFFGEGSRLTVL.

In DNA, the CDR3 is TGTGCCATCAGTGTCGGGCAGGGGGTTCCGGGCTACACCTTC. It codes for CAISVGQGVPGYTF. The chain is built from TRBV10-3 and TRBJ1-2; 7 bases match TRBD1. Unmatched junction bases numbered 10, after V lost 4 bases and J lost 8 bases. Germline V lookup: CDR1 ENHRY, CDR2 SYGVKD. This CDR3 contains 14 residues.

Notes on this clone: The same CDR3 can be traced to other DNA sequences in this sample. V usage is TRBV2 and J usage is TRBJ1-1; D remains unclear. The CDR3 has 14 amino acids. Germline V gene lookup returns CDR1 SNHLY and CDR2 FYNNEI. The V and J ends lost 3 bases and 1 base respectively, with 9 bases between them. The CDR3 reads CASSERTGNTEAFF. The CDR3 DNA sequence: TGTGCCAGCAGTGAGAGGACGGGGAACACTGAAGCTTTCTTT.